The 11 T cell receptor beta chains reported below all come from one sample, sequenced in a study of blood T cell repertoires in COVID-19. TCRdb's copy holds only in-frame clones and misses some; the assay was immunoSEQ multiplex PCR. The sample lists some 390,000 clones, roughly 91% occurring once. Sequencing was performed on PBMCs or T cells enriched from blood (not recorded which). The source of these receptors is a woman in her 30s who had recovered from COVID-19.

The chain has TRBV2 and TRBJ2-1, with a tentative D call TRBD2 (5 bases). Germline assignment: CDR1 SNHLY and CDR2 FYNNEI. Trimming took off 4 bases at V and 8 bases at J, with 9 bases between the two ends. The CDR3 loop spans 12 amino acids. The CDR3 region has the DNA TGTGCCAGCAGTGCAACTAGGGATGAGCAGTTCTTC. Translating gives CASSATRDEQFF.

The V and J genes are TRBV6-5 and TRBJ2-7; the match to TRBD2 covers 12 bases. Germline-derived CDR1 and CDR2 are MNHEY and SVGAGI. This CDR3 is built from 15 residues. V shed 6 bases and J 4 bases; nucleotides not matched to a gene: 7. DNA for the CDR3: TGTGCCAGCAGCCTTACTAGCGGGGGGTTATACGAGCAGTACTTC. Protein: CASSLTSGGLYEQYF.

The chain links TRBV7-9 to TRBJ1-6, with 7 bases identical to TRBD1. V was pared by 0 bases and J by 7 bases, with 3 bases of the junction left unmatched. Germline V CDR1 and CDR2: SEHNR, FQNEAQ (reference sequence). The CDR3 is 15 amino acids. The CDR3 loop is CASSLAGQKNSPLHF. Here the CDR3 DNA reads TGTGCCAGCAGCTTAGCGGGACAGAAGAATTCACCCCTCCACTTT.

This clone has just a few counts. The chain uses TRBV7-2 and TRBJ1-4; possible D gene TRBD1, 5 bases. There are 14 residues in the CDR3. Per germline, CDR1 SGHTA and CDR2 FQGNSA. Trimming pared 5 bases from V and 5 bases from J, leaving 12 bases between. DNA of the CDR3: TGTGCCAGCAGCCCCCAGGGTTTCAATGAAAAACTGTTTTTT. It codes for CASSPQGFNEKLFF.

The chain recombines TRBV5-4 with TRBJ2-7, with D tentatively TRBD1 (5 bases). From germline, CDR1 is SGHNT and CDR2 YYREEE (reference sequence). This CDR3 spans 13 amino acids. The V end was cut by 3 bases, the J end by 3 bases, with 10 bases between. DNA for the CDR3: TGTGCCAGCAGCTATGCAGGGTTCTACGAGCAGTACTTC. This codes for CASSYAGFYEQYF.

The chain recombines TRBV6-5 with TRBJ1-4; the match to TRBD1 covers 7 bases. The ends lost 7 bases at V and 13 bases at J; junction bases unmatched: 6. The V gene's germline CDR1 is MNHEY and CDR2 SVGAGI. This CDR3 contains 11 residues. DNA of the CDR3: TGTGCCAGCAATAGACAGGGAGGACTGTTTTTT. Its protein is CASNRQGGLFF.

A note on this clone: Other DNA sequences from this sample encode an identical CDR3 as well. The J gene is TRBJ1-4, the V gene TRBV13, with D perhaps matching TRBD1 (5 bases). Germline V lookup: CDR1 PRHDT, CDR2 FYEKMQ (reference sequence). This CDR3 region has 15 residues. Trimming left V 2 bases short and J 7 bases short, with 14 bases between. The CDR3: CASSLRQPRSEKLFF. In DNA, the CDR3 is TGTGCCAGCAGCTTAAGACAGCCAAGGAGTGAAAAACTGTTTTTT.

The chain joins TRBV4-1 to TRBJ2-3, with 9 bases aligning to TRBD2. The germline gives CDR1 MGHRA, CDR2 YSYEKL. The V and J ends lost 1 base and 2 bases, in that order; junction bases with no gene match: 4. The CDR3 contains 16 residues. Here the CDR3 DNA reads TGCGCCAGCAGCCAAGCTTCTAGCGGGAACACAGATACGCAGTATTTT. Translated: CASSQASSGNTDTQYF.

J is TRBJ1-1 and V is TRBV10-1; D is undetermined. Deletions cut 0 bases from V and 11 bases from J, with 10 bases between. Germline V CDR1 and CDR2: WNHNN, SYGVQD (reference sequence). The CDR3 sequence is 12 residues long. CDR3 nucleotide sequence: TGCGCCAGCAGTGAGTCCTCAAGAGGGGCTTTCTTT. This encodes CASSESSRGAFF.

V and J are TRBV5-1 and TRBJ2-5; TRBD2 is a possible D gene (5 bases). V lost 4 bases to trimming and J lost 1 base, with 14 bases between them. The CDR3 loop spans 15 amino acids. The germline V gene encodes CDR1 SGHRS and CDR2 YFSETQ. CDR3: CASSRYQRSQETQYF. The CDR3 DNA follows: TGCGCCAGCAGCCGGTACCAGCGGAGCCAAGAGACCCAGTACTTC.

This clone turned up a few times. The same CDR3 can be traced to other DNA sequences in this sample. CDR3 region: CASSLGQNYGYTF. CDR3 nucleotides: TGTGCCAGCAGTTTAGGACAGAACTATGGCTACACCTTC. The chain uses TRBV28 and TRBJ1-2; possible D gene TRBD1, 6 bases. The CDR3 is 13 residues long. Germline CDR1 is MDHEN and CDR2 is SYDVKM. V dropped 2 bases and J dropped 2 bases, with 6 bases sitting between them.